The 21 T cell receptor beta chains below come from one sample, sequenced in a study of blood T cell repertoires in COVID-19. Repertoires were generated with immunoSEQ multiplex PCR, while TCRdb's copy carries only in-frame clones and drops some. Of approximately 260,000 clones detected, 65% to 85% appear once; the ten largest clones hold roughly 4%. Sequencing input: peripheral blood. These receptors all stem from a woman in her thirties or forties with active or convalescent COVID-19.

CDR3 coding DNA: TGCGCCAGCAGCTTGGCCAAGAACACTGAAGCTTTCTTT. It specifies CASSLAKNTEAFF. The chain combines TRBV5-1 with TRBJ1-1; D gene unclear. Germline lookup yields CDR1 SGHRS and CDR2 YFSETQ. This CDR3 is 13 amino acids long. Trimming took 0 bases from V and 1 from J, leaving 4 bases between them.

The chain couples TRBV6-6 to TRBJ1-5; unclear D gene. The germline V and J ends were trimmed by 8 bases and 9 bases, with 11 bases remaining between them. In germline, CDR1 is MNHNY, CDR2 SVGAGI (reference sequence). The CDR3 totals 11 residues. CDR3 bases: TGTGCCAGCTCTGGAGGTGGGCCCCAGCATTTT. It specifies CASSGGGPQHF.

The chain links TRBV28 to TRBJ1-5; D remains unclear. CDR3 length equals 12 residues. The V gene's germline CDR1 is MDHEN and CDR2 SYDVKM. V lost 10 bases and J 1 base, leaving 8 bases between the germline ends. CDR3 in DNA: TGTGCCACCTACAGCAGCAATCAGCCCCAGCATTTT. It codes for CATYSSNQPQHF.

This chain connects TRBV30 to TRBJ1-3; maybe TRBD1 (5 bases). The germline gives CDR1 GTSNPN, CDR2 SVGIG (reference sequence). The length of the CDR3 is 14 residues. V lost 2 bases and J 3 bases, leaving 11 bases between the germline ends. For the CDR3, the DNA is TGTGCCTGGAGTCGTGACAGTTTTGGAAACACCATATATTTT. This sequence encodes CAWSRDSFGNTIYF.

V usage is TRBV2 and J usage is TRBJ2-2, with D unresolved. The V and J ends lost 9 bases and 4 bases respectively, with 9 bases between them. The CDR3 sequence is 12 residues long. Per germline, CDR1 SNHLY and CDR2 FYNNEI. The CDR3 DNA follows: TGTGCCAGGTCATACACCACCGGGGAGCTGTTTTTT. Its translation is CARSYTTGELFF.

The chain employs TRBV29-1 and TRBJ2-5, with D perhaps matching TRBD2 (6 bases). Per the germline V gene, CDR1 is SQVTM and CDR2 is ANQGSEA. Trimming stripped 6 bases from V and 1 base from J, with 12 bases between. This CDR3 region has 13 residues. CDR3 in DNA: TGCAGCGTCGCTGCGGGGACCCAAGAGACCCAGTACTTC. It specifies CSVAAGTQETQYF.

CDR3 loop: CASSRTVNSPLHF. As DNA, the CDR3 is TGTGCCAGCAGTCGGACAGTTAATTCACCCCTCCACTTT. The rearrangement links TRBV28 to TRBJ1-6, with D tentatively TRBD1 (6 bases). The V and J ends lost 5 bases and 6 bases respectively, with 8 bases between them. CDR3 length: 13 amino acids. Per germline, CDR1 MDHEN and CDR2 SYDVKM.

The chain carries TRBV28 and TRBJ1-5; TRBD1 matches 8 bases. V dropped 1 base and J dropped 2; count of bases not matched to a gene: 16. The CDR3 is 20 amino acids. Germline values: CDR1 MDHEN, CDR2 SYDVKM. CDR3 protein: CASSLLGRWGQDDGNQPQHF. The CDR3 DNA follows: TGTGCCAGCAGTTTATTGGGCCGATGGGGACAGGACGACGGCAATCAGCCCCAGCATTTT.

The J gene is TRBJ1-3, the V gene TRBV5-1, with TRBD1 as a possible D gene (6 bases). The CDR3 covers 15 residues. In germline, CDR1 is SGHRS, CDR2 YFSETQ. The V end lost 0 bases, the J end lost 7 bases, and 14 bases lay between the germline ends. Here the CDR3 DNA reads TGCGCCAGCAGCTTGGCTTCTGGACAGCGGAACACCATATATTTT. It translates to CASSLASGQRNTIYF.

The V call is TRBV9, the J call TRBJ2-7; D unclear. Germline V gene data show CDR1 as SGDLS and CDR2 as YYNGEE. The V end was cut by 9 bases, the J end by 3 bases, with 4 bases between. The CDR3 has 9 residues. CDR3 protein: CAINYEQYV. The CDR3 DNA reads TGTGCCATTAACTACGAGCAGTACGTC.

This clone appeared a single time. This chain uses TRBV6-6 with TRBJ1-1; D is possibly TRBD1 (6 bases). Germline V gene sequence: CDR1 MNHNY, CDR2 SVGAGI (reference sequence). The V end was cut by 7 bases, the J end by 5 bases, with 20 bases between. CDR3 length: 15 amino acids. The CDR3: CASTNQGSRGTEAFF. As DNA, the CDR3 is TGTGCCAGCACCAACCAGGGGTCCCGTGGGACTGAAGCTTTCTTT.

This clone was observed a single time. V usage is TRBV5-1 and J usage is TRBJ1-1, with D uncertain. The CDR3 sequence is 15 residues long. Trimming removed 0 bases at V and 6 bases at J, with 15 bases between. Germline CDR1 and CDR2: SGHRS and YFSETQ. The CDR3 reads CASSLDGSYAAEAFF. CDR3 coding DNA: TGCGCCAGCAGCTTGGATGGGTCCTATGCGGCTGAAGCTTTCTTT.

CDR3 bases: TGTGCCAGCAGCGTAGGGGCAGGGGGGCCAGATACGCAGTATTTT. Protein: CASSVGAGGPDTQYF. The J gene is TRBJ2-3, the V gene TRBV9; a weak D match, TRBD1 (7 bases). CDR1 and CDR2 from the germline V gene are SGDLS and YYNGEE. Trimming took off 0 bases at V and 4 bases at J, with 12 bases between the two ends. The CDR3 sequence is 15 residues long.

This chain connects TRBV5-4 to TRBJ2-3; 11 nucleotides align to TRBD1. From germline, CDR1 is SGHNT and CDR2 YYREEE (reference sequence). V trimming: 4 bases; J trimming: 5 bases; junction bases outside the gene matches: 6. CDR3 length equals 15 residues. CDR3 region: CASSGPGQGEDTQYF. CDR3 nucleotide sequence: TGTGCCAGCAGCGGGCCGGGACAGGGGGAAGATACGCAGTATTTT.

A word on this clone: With a far larger clone one base away, a read error is the likely cause. This chain uses TRBV3-1 (or the pseudogene TRBV3-2) with TRBJ1-2, with 7 bases identical to TRBD1. The CDR3 contains 14 residues. Trimming removed 1 base from V and 4 bases from J; junction bases left unmatched: 3. Germline values: CDR1 LGHDT, CDR2 YNNKEL (reference sequence). The CDR3 loop is CASSQVRDSYGYTF. The DNA for the CDR3 is TGTGCCAGCAGCCAAGTTCGGGACAGCTATGGCTACACCTTC.

This clone was counted a few times. The V call is TRBV4-1, the J call TRBJ1-3, with a tentative D call TRBD1 (6 bases). Germline V gene lookup returns CDR1 MGHRA and CDR2 YSYEKL. The CDR3 is 15 amino acids. Trimming removed 3 bases at V and 0 bases at J, with 9 bases between. The CDR3 bases are TGCGCCAGCAGCCATGACAGGAACTCTGGAAACACCATATATTTT. Translation gives CASSHDRNSGNTIYF.

This clone was found once. The chain is built from TRBV7-3 and TRBJ2-3; D is ambiguous. CDR3 length equals 13 residues. V was shortened by 5 bases and J by 2 bases, with 8 bases between the two germline ends. Per the germline V gene, CDR1 is SGHTA and CDR2 is FQGTGA. As DNA, the CDR3 is TGTGCCAGCAGCACCCAGGTCACAGATACGCAGTATTTT. This translates into CASSTQVTDTQYF.

J is TRBJ2-3 and V is TRBV18, with 10 bases that match TRBD2. Germline V lookup: CDR1 KGHSH, CDR2 LQKENI. The J segment lost 3 bases and the V segment lost 0 bases, leaving 3 bases of the junction unmatched. The CDR3 has 16 residues. In DNA form, the CDR3 reads TGTGCCAGCTCACCACCAGCGGGGGGGCGTACAGATACGCAGTATTTT. As protein: CASSPPAGGRTDTQYF.

The chain carries TRBV28 and TRBJ1-1, with D tentatively TRBD1 (5 bases). The CDR3 sequence is 15 residues long. CDR1 and CDR2 (germline): MDHEN, SYDVKM. V lost 2 bases and J lost 10, with 20 bases in between. The DNA of the CDR3 is TGTGCCAGCAGTTTACTGGGAGGGGACGGCAGGGCAGCTTTCTTT. Its translation: CASSLLGGDGRAAFF.

This clone was recorded a few times. The chain has TRBV11-2 and TRBJ2-3, with TRBD2 matching 9 bases. Per germline, CDR1 SGHAT and CDR2 FQNNGV. This CDR3 is built from 16 residues. The J segment lost 3 bases and the V segment lost 5 bases, leaving 9 bases of the junction unmatched. CDR3 region: CASSPLSSGVTDTQYF. CDR3 in DNA: TGTGCCAGCAGCCCCCTCTCTAGCGGGGTAACAGATACGCAGTATTTT.

The sample holds many counts of this clone. The chain uses TRBV2 and TRBJ1-3; D ambiguous. Germline V gives CDR1 SNHLY, CDR2 FYNNEI. Trimming removed 5 bases at V and 2 bases at J, with 10 bases between. There are 14 residues in the CDR3. CDR3 loop: CASSLVEAGNTIYF. The DNA of the CDR3 is TGTGCCAGCAGTTTAGTTGAGGCTGGAAACACCATATATTTT.